These 25 T cell receptor beta chains came from one sample sequenced in a study of human T cells and chemical hapten exposure. TCRdb re-analysed the RACE reads in MiXCR, keeping a single row per CDR3 protein. Of around 50,000 distinct CDR3 sequences listed, 9.3% are singletons. Specified time point: patch test 1, 2 weeks after DPC sensitization. Noted treatment: therapeutic diphenylcyclopropenone sensitization with weekly scalp DPC. This material consisted of whole blood, taken in connection with sensitization to the hapten diphenylcyclopropenone (DPC). These receptor sequences come from a woman aged 40 to 50 with alopecia areata. Some clones in this sample may be carry-over from other donors' samples.

The rearrangement links TRBV2 to TRBJ2-5; 8 bases match TRBD2. J was trimmed by 1 base and V by 5 bases; bases with no gene match: 6. Germline V gene data show CDR1 as SNHLY and CDR2 as FYNNEI. The CDR3 covers 15 residues. The CDR3 bases are TGTGCCAGCAGTCGTACCGGGACTAGCCAAGAGACCCAGTACTTC. Translated, it gives CASSRTGTSQETQYF.

The CDR3 sequence is CAIYAGGNTEAFF. The CDR3 nucleotides are TGTGCCATTTACGCTGGGGGGAACACTGAAGCTTTCTTT. The V gene is TRBV6-1, the J gene TRBJ1-1; possible D gene TRBD1, 5 bases. Per the germline V gene, CDR1 is MNHNS and CDR2 is SASEGT. With 10 bases removed from V and 1 base from J, the gap between germline ends came to 13 bases. There are 13 residues in the CDR3.

The chain uses TRBV6-6 and TRBJ1-1; D gene ambiguous. Trimming removed 2 bases from V and 3 bases from J, with 10 bases in between. Germline V gene lookup returns CDR1 MNHNY and CDR2 SVGAGI (reference sequence). The CDR3 is made up of 14 amino acids. The CDR3 sequence: CASSYVGEDTEAFF. Here the CDR3 DNA reads TGTGCCAGCAGTTACGTTGGGGAAGACACTGAAGCTTTCTTT.

This clonotype was seen repeatedly, ten times or more. V usage is TRBV9 and J usage is TRBJ1-1, with D tentatively TRBD1 (5 bases). The length of the CDR3 is 13 residues. The germline CDR1 and CDR2 sequences are SGDLS and YYNGEE. V dropped 0 bases and J dropped 4 bases, with 7 bases sitting between them. CDR3 DNA sequence: TGTGCCAGCAGCGTAGCGAGGGGCACTGAAGCTTTCTTT. This translates into CASSVARGTEAFF.

This clonotype was recorded at least ten times. The J gene is TRBJ2-2, the V gene TRBV29-1; no clear D. The V end was cut by 4 bases, the J end by 4 bases, with 7 bases between. The CDR3 runs to 12 residues. Germline CDR1 is SQVTM and CDR2 is ANQGSEA. This chain's CDR3 is CSVVWGTGELFF. CDR3 coding DNA: TGCAGCGTTGTGTGGGGCACCGGGGAGCTGTTTTTT.

The chain links TRBV6-4 to TRBJ1-1; 8 bases match TRBD1. Germline values: CDR1 MRHNA, CDR2 SNTAGT. V lost 4 bases, J lost 4 bases, and 2 bases stayed unmatched. The CDR3 sequence is 13 residues long. DNA for the CDR3: TGTGCCAGCAGTGTAGGACAGGGCACTGAAGCTTTCTTT. Its translation: CASSVGQGTEAFF.

This sequence joins TRBV5-1 and TRBJ1-6; maybe TRBD1 (6 bases). CDR1 and CDR2 from the germline V gene are SGHRS and YFSETQ. This CDR3 spans 15 amino acids. Trimming removed 0 bases at V and 11 bases at J, with 15 bases between. The CDR3 sequence: CASSLETGAFTPLHF. The CDR3 region has the DNA TGCGCCAGCAGCTTGGAGACAGGAGCTTTCACACCCCTCCACTTT. Full variable domain (remainder filled in from reference TRBV5-1 and TRBJ1-6): KAGVTQTPRYLIKTRGQQVTLSCSPISGHRSVSWYQQTPGQGLQFLFEYFSETQRNKGNFPGRFSGRQFSNSRSEMNVSTLELGDSALYLCASSLETGAFTPLHFGNGTRLTVT.

In its sample, this clonotype was seen many times. The CDR3 loop is CASTFLTEAFF. The CDR3 DNA reads TGTGCCAGCACATTCCTGACTGAAGCTTTCTTT. V is TRBV28 and J is TRBJ1-1; the D is unclear. Between the trimmed V and J ends, which lost 7 bases and 5 bases, there was a span of 8 bases. The CDR3 loop spans 11 amino acids. CDR1 MDHEN and CDR2 SYDVKM come from the germline V gene.

The chain links TRBV5-1 to TRBJ1-2, with no clear D. Looked up from germline, CDR1 is SGHRS and CDR2 is YFSETQ. The CDR3 totals 15 residues. Trimming shortened V by 1 base and J by 4 bases, and 14 bases separated the two germline ends. The chain's CDR3 is CASSLTGLVSYGYTF. CDR3 DNA: TGCGCCAGCAGCTTGACGGGGTTGGTTAGCTATGGCTACACCTTC.

Of note for this clonotype: A read error is possible here, since a much larger clone lies one base away. The CDR3 DNA reads TGTGCCAGCTCACGACGAAGGGACAGTCAAGAAAAACTGTTTTTT. Translating gives CASSRRRDSQEKLFF. The chain joins TRBV18 to TRBJ1-4, with TRBD1 matching over 7 bases. CDR3 length: 15 amino acids. In germline, CDR1 is KGHSH, CDR2 LQKENI. Trimming took 4 bases from V and 8 from J; bases not matched to a gene: 10.

At least ten counts were recorded for this clonotype. The chain combines TRBV6-2 or TRBV6-3 with TRBJ1-5; 8 bases map to TRBD1. The CDR3 length is 20 residues. Germline V gives CDR1 MNHEY, CDR2 SVGEGT. Trimming took 5 bases from V and 0 from J; bases not matched to a gene: 18. Written as DNA, the CDR3 is TGTGCCAGCAGTCACCTACGGACAGGGCTCGGACTATATAGCAATCAGCCCCAGCATTTT. Translation: CASSHLRTGLGLYSNQPQHF.

This clonotype was seen repeatedly, ten times or more. This chain links TRBV7-9 with TRBJ2-3; 7 bases line up with TRBD2. Germline V gene sequence: CDR1 SEHNR, CDR2 FQNEAQ (reference sequence). The CDR3 contains 17 residues. V shed 5 bases, J shed 1 base, and the junction held 12 bases outside the gene matches. The CDR3 nucleotides read TGTGCCAGCAGCCCCGGGCGGGCGGGGGACCGCACAGATACGCAGTATTTT. As protein: CASSPGRAGDRTDTQYF.

This clonotype was observed a few times. This chain links TRBV28 with TRBJ2-2, with a tentative D call TRBD2 (5 bases). Between the trimmed V and J ends, which lost 7 bases and 7 bases, there was a span of 10 bases. The CDR3 is 12 amino acids. The germline V gene encodes CDR1 MDHEN and CDR2 SYDVKM. CDR3 bases: TGTGCCAGCACCGAGGGCGTCGGGGAGCTGTTTTTT. Residues: CASTEGVGELFF.

This clonotype was observed at least ten times. The CDR3 loop reads CSANRGPNGELFF. For the CDR3, the DNA is TGCAGCGCCAACAGGGGGCCGAACGGGGAGCTGTTTTTT. This rearrangement joins TRBV29-1 to TRBJ2-2, with TRBD1 matching over 9 bases. V was pared by 7 bases and J by 7 bases, with 7 bases of the junction left unmatched. Germline loops: CDR1 SQVTM, CDR2 ANQGSEA. This CDR3 has 13 residues.

The genes are TRBV12-3 or TRBV12-4 and TRBJ2-2, with a weak D call TRBD1 (5 bases). V was pared by 6 bases and J by 6 bases, with 11 bases between. CDR3 length equals 13 residues. The CDR3 DNA reads TGTGCCAGCAGCGCAGGGCAGGCCGGGGAGCTGTTTTTT. This sequence encodes CASSAGQAGELFF.

The chain recombines TRBV28 with TRBJ2-2; a possible D gene is TRBD1 (5 bases). The CDR3 sequence is 12 residues long. V was pared by 1 base and J by 14 bases, with 11 bases between. Germline V lookup: CDR1 MDHEN, CDR2 SYDVKM. Here the CDR3 reads CASSLSQGKLFF. CDR3 sequence (DNA): TGTGCCAGCAGTTTATCTCAGGGTAAACTGTTTTTT.

The chain couples TRBV2 to TRBJ2-3; D not certain. Trimming cost V 6 bases and J 6 bases, with 13 bases left between them. The germline CDR1 and CDR2 sequences are SNHLY and FYNNEI. The CDR3 runs 13 residues. The CDR3 DNA sequence: TGTGCCAGCAGCATGACACTTCTGGATACGCAGTATTTT. Protein product: CASSMTLLDTQYF.

This clonotype has ten or more counts. The chain uses TRBV20-1 and TRBJ1-2; 9 positions agree with TRBD1. After removal of 0 bases from V and 0 bases from J, the junction contained 5 bases not matched to a gene. This CDR3 has 16 residues. Germline CDR1 and CDR2: DFQATT and SNEGSKA (reference sequence). The DNA of the CDR3 is TGCAGTGCTAGAGATCCCCGACAGGGGGCTAACTATGGCTACACCTTC. Its translation: CSARDPRQGANYGYTF.

This chain connects TRBV20-1 to TRBJ2-7, with a tentative D call TRBD1 (6 bases). The CDR3 consists of 11 residues. Trimming removed 5 bases from V and 3 bases from J, with 8 bases in between. The germline gives CDR1 DFQATT, CDR2 SNEGSKA (reference sequence). The CDR3 DNA follows: TGCAGTGCTTGGACAGTCTACGAGCAGTACTTC. Amino acids: CSAWTVYEQYF.

Many counts were recorded for this clonotype. This CDR3 reads CSVTGGRITDTQYF. The CDR3 nucleotides are TGCAGCGTGACAGGGGGCCGAATCACAGATACGCAGTATTTT. J is TRBJ2-3 and V is TRBV29-1, with 10 nucleotides matching TRBD1. This CDR3 has 14 amino acids. Germline V lookup: CDR1 SQVTM, CDR2 ANQGSEA. Trimming at V came to 6 bases and at J to 2 bases, leaving 5 bases not matched to a gene.

This clonotype has ten or more counts. This rearrangement joins TRBV7-2 to TRBJ2-3, with D perhaps assigned TRBD1 or TRBD2 (5 bases each). The CDR3 length is 14 residues. Trimming left V 4 bases short and J 4 bases short, with 12 bases between. From germline, CDR1 is SGHTA and CDR2 FQGNSA. The CDR3 protein is CASSSLPGPDTQYF. CDR3 sequence (DNA): TGTGCCAGCAGCTCCCTCCCGGGGCCAGATACGCAGTATTTT. The full variable domain, with the rest looked up from reference TRBV7-2 and TRBJ2-3, is GAGVSQSPSNKVTEKGKDVELRCDPISGHTALYWYRQSLGQGLEFLIYFQGNSAPDKSGLPSDRFSAERTGGSVSTLTIQRTQQEDSAVYLCASSSLPGPDTQYFGPGTRLTVL.

This clonotype was counted at least ten times. The CDR3 DNA sequence: TGTGCCAGCAGTGAAACGGCGGGGGTGCGGGGCTCAGATACGCAGTATTTT. Encoded protein: CASSETAGVRGSDTQYF. The V call is TRBV6-4, the J call TRBJ2-3, with 7 bases matching TRBD2. This CDR3 is built from 17 residues. The germline V gene encodes CDR1 MRHNA and CDR2 SNTAGT. Trimming removed 3 bases from V and 4 bases from J; junction bases left unmatched: 13.

There are a few counts of this clonotype. The V and J genes are TRBV20-1 and TRBJ2-6; D remains unclear. Trimming shortened V by 5 bases and J by 5 bases, and 7 bases separated the two germline ends. CDR3 length equals 12 residues. Looked up from germline, CDR1 is DFQATT and CDR2 is SNEGSKA (reference sequence). The CDR3 here is CSAPSRANVLTF. The CDR3 DNA reads as TGCAGTGCTCCCTCAAGGGCCAACGTCCTGACTTTC.

Points on this clonotype: A much more abundant neighbour one base away suggests this may be a read error. The chain employs TRBV5-1 and TRBJ2-3, with 7 bases fitting TRBD2. Germline V lookup: CDR1 SGHRS, CDR2 YFSETQ. V lost 4 bases, J lost 1 base, and 15 bases stayed unmatched. The CDR3 has 18 residues. The CDR3 spells CASSPAMLTSLGTDTQYF. As DNA, the CDR3 is TGCGCCAGCAGCCCTGCTATGCTGACTAGCCTGGGCACAGATACGCAGTATTTT.

The chain has TRBV6-4 and TRBJ2-2; 7 nucleotides match TRBD1. With 0 bases clipped from V and 3 bases from J, the junction kept 1 base outside the gene matches. Germline-derived CDR1 and CDR2 are MRHNA and SNTAGT. CDR3 length: 15 residues. The DNA for the CDR3 is TGTGCCAGCAGTGACTCTACAGGGGACACCGGGGAGCTGTTTTTT. Translated, it gives CASSDSTGDTGELFF.